This passage covers 22 T cell receptor beta chains from one sample sequenced in a study of blood T cell repertoires in COVID-19. The protocol was immunoSEQ multiplex PCR, while the TCRdb copy is restricted to in-frame clones and leaves out a portion. The sample lists 95,000 to 150,000 clones, 65% to 85% occurring once. Material for sequencing was peripheral blood. The receptor set was obtained from a man younger than 40 with COVID-19, enrolled during active disease.

Regarding this clone: Different DNA sequences within this sample yield the same CDR3. The V call is TRBV2, the J call TRBJ2-7; 11 bases are shared with TRBD1. The CDR3 sequence is 13 residues long. The junction had 3 bases not matched to a gene; V was cut back by 6 bases and J by 5 bases. Germline CDR1 reads SNHLY; CDR2 reads FYNNEI. CDR3 nucleotide sequence: TGTGCCAGCAGCGGGACAGGGGGTGACGAGCAGTACTTC. This encodes CASSGTGGDEQYF.

This chain uses TRBV27 with TRBJ1-2; the D gene is possibly TRBD1 (6 bases). Deletions cut 5 bases from V and 3 bases from J, with 19 bases between. Per the germline V gene, CDR1 is MNHEY and CDR2 is SMNVEV (reference sequence). This CDR3 has 16 residues. CDR3 sequence: CASSPYRQAPHYGYTF. CDR3 bases: TGTGCCAGCAGTCCTTATCGACAGGCCCCACACTATGGCTACACCTTC.

The chain joins TRBV13 to TRBJ2-3; the match to TRBD2 covers 11 bases. With V trimmed by 5 bases and J by 0 bases, 13 bases remained unmatched. Germline values: CDR1 PRHDT, CDR2 FYEKMQ (reference sequence). The CDR3 consists of 19 residues. The chain's CDR3 is CASSTQIAGGPRSTDTQYF. In DNA form, the CDR3 reads TGTGCCAGCAGCACCCAAATAGCGGGGGGGCCCCGAAGCACAGATACGCAGTATTTT. Complete variable domain (other parts from reference TRBV13 and TRBJ2-3): AAGVIQSPRHLIKEKRETATLKCYPIPRHDTVYWYQQGPGQDPQFLISFYEKMQSDKGSIPDRFSAQQFSDYHSELNMSSLELGDSALYFCASSTQIAGGPRSTDTQYFGPGTRLTVL.

This clone was observed a single time. The chain joins TRBV4-1 to TRBJ2-7, with TRBD1 matching 9 bases. The junction had 2 bases not matched to a gene; V was cut back by 1 base and J by 4 bases. Germline CDR1 is MGHRA and CDR2 is YSYEKL. The CDR3 loop spans 14 amino acids. In DNA form, the CDR3 reads TGCGCCAGCAGCCAAGGGGACAGGGCTTACGAGCAGTACTTC. It codes for CASSQGDRAYEQYF.

The chain couples TRBV27 to TRBJ2-3; 9 bases are shared with TRBD2. Trimming at V came to 1 base and at J to 2 bases, leaving 1 base not matched to a gene. CDR1 MNHEY and CDR2 SMNVEV come from the germline V gene (reference sequence). The CDR3 length is 15 residues. CDR3 amino acids: CASSLLAGATDTQYF. CDR3 bases: TGTGCCAGCAGTTTATTAGCGGGAGCCACAGATACGCAGTATTTT.

The chain recombines TRBV28 with TRBJ1-2; TRBD1 matches at 9 bases. CDR1 is MDHEN, CDR2 SYDVKM, per germline. With V trimmed by 3 bases and J by 4 bases, 0 bases remained unmatched. CDR3 length equals 13 residues. DNA of the CDR3: TGTGCCAGCAGTTTGGACAGGGGCTATGGCTACACCTTC. The encoded protein is CASSLDRGYGYTF.

This chain connects TRBV30 to TRBJ1-1; possible D gene TRBD1, 5 bases. Trimming cost V 1 base and J 4 bases, with 10 bases left between them. From germline, CDR1 is GTSNPN and CDR2 SVGIG (reference sequence). CDR3 size: 13 residues. The CDR3 sequence is CAWSEDNLTEAFF. The CDR3 region has the DNA TGTGCCTGGAGTGAGGACAATCTCACTGAAGCTTTCTTT.

This clone occurred a few times. The gene calls are TRBV11-3 and TRBJ2-3, with 9 bases identical to TRBD2. The CDR3 covers 16 residues. Trimming took 4 bases from V and 2 from J; bases not matched to a gene: 7. Germline lookup yields CDR1 SGHNT and CDR2 YENEEA. The DNA of the CDR3 is TGTGCCAGCAGCTCCCCAGCGGGAGGATACACAGATACGCAGTATTTT. This translates into CASSSPAGGYTDTQYF.

The genes are TRBV2 and TRBJ1-2; 8 bases fit TRBD1. CDR1 and CDR2 (germline): SNHLY, FYNNEI. The CDR3 has 13 amino acids. V was pared by 8 bases and J by 7 bases, with 9 bases of the junction left unmatched. In DNA form, the CDR3 reads TGTGCCAGCGTGGTACAGGGGGAGAGTGGCTACACCTTC. Amino acids: CASVVQGESGYTF.

V usage is TRBV6-6 and J usage is TRBJ1-2; TRBD1 might be the D (5 bases). V was trimmed by 6 bases and J by 3 bases, leaving 8 bases between them. The CDR3 spans 12 residues. Germline V CDR1 and CDR2: MNHNY, SVGAGI (reference sequence). The CDR3 nucleotides read TGTGCCAGCAGGCTACAGGACTATGGCTACACCTTC. It encodes CASRLQDYGYTF.

The count of this clone is one. V and J are TRBV6-5 and TRBJ2-3; 8 nucleotides align to TRBD1. Unmatched junction bases numbered 4, after V lost 7 bases and J lost 1 base. This CDR3 is 14 amino acids long. Germline loops: CDR1 MNHEY, CDR2 SVGAGI. CDR3 residues: CASNPGQGTDTQYF. CDR3 coding DNA: TGTGCCAGCAACCCGGGACAGGGCACAGATACGCAGTATTTT.

The chain couples TRBV30 to TRBJ2-5; 8 nucleotides align to TRBD1. The length of the CDR3 is 12 residues. CDR1 is GTSNPN and CDR2 is SVGIG in the germline V gene (reference sequence). V trimming: 7 bases; J trimming: 2 bases; junction bases outside the gene matches: 3. The CDR3 DNA sequence: TGTGCCTTGGACAGGGCTCAAGAGACCCAGTACTTC. Amino acid sequence: CALDRAQETQYF.

This clone was observed a handful of times. This sequence joins TRBV19 and TRBJ2-4; a weak D match, TRBD1 (8 bases). V was pared by 5 bases and J by 9 bases, with 17 bases between. The CDR3 length is 14 residues. The V gene's germline CDR1 is LNHDA and CDR2 SQIVND (reference sequence). The chain's CDR3 is CASSPYRGGSIQYF. The CDR3 region has the DNA TGTGCCAGTAGTCCGTACAGGGGGGGGAGCATTCAGTACTTC.

This clone was counted between two and nine times. The chain is built from TRBV18 and TRBJ1-3; the D gene is possibly TRBD1 (6 bases). V lost 2 bases and J lost 4, with 12 bases in between. CDR1 is KGHSH, CDR2 LQKENI, per germline. The CDR3 has 15 amino acids. The CDR3 is CASSPIGRGGNTIYF. The CDR3 DNA follows: TGTGCCAGCTCACCAATTGGCAGGGGAGGAAACACCATATATTTT.

The genes are TRBV5-1 and TRBJ2-7; 13 bases agree with TRBD2. After removal of 4 bases from V and 2 bases from J, the junction contained 9 bases not matched to a gene. In germline, CDR1 is SGHRS, CDR2 YFSETQ. The CDR3 is 17 residues long. The CDR3 sequence is CASSVGTSGEATYEQYF. CDR3 in DNA: TGCGCCAGCAGCGTAGGGACTAGCGGGGAAGCTACCTACGAGCAGTACTTC.

The gene calls are TRBV5-6 and TRBJ1-2, with D possibly TRBD1 on 5 matching bases. CDR3 length: 15 amino acids. In germline, CDR1 is SGHDT, CDR2 YYEEEE. V was shortened by 0 bases and J by 2 bases, with 11 bases between the two germline ends. DNA for the CDR3: TGTGCCAGCAGCTTGGAGCAGGCAGGGAACTATGGCTACACCTTC. It is translated as CASSLEQAGNYGYTF.

The V call is TRBV11-3, the J call TRBJ2-1, with D tentatively TRBD2 (6 bases). Between the trimmed V and J ends, which lost 5 bases and 4 bases, there was a span of 21 bases. Germline values: CDR1 SGHNT, CDR2 YENEEA. This CDR3 comprises 17 residues. CDR3 sequence reads: CASSEKLGRDGYNEQFF. The CDR3 DNA is TGTGCCAGCAGCGAAAAACTGGGGCGGGATGGATACAATGAGCAGTTCTTC.

This clone came up once. The chain has TRBV12-5 and TRBJ1-5, with D uncertain. The CDR3 runs to 17 residues. Germline CDR1 and CDR2: LGHNT and FRNRAP. Deletions cut 6 bases from V and 6 bases from J, with 24 bases between. CDR3 in DNA: TGTGCTAGTGGCCGGGATGAAAGACGGAGGGTTGGTCAGCCCCAGCATTTT. Its protein is CASGRDERRRVGQPQHF.

This rearrangement joins TRBV7-6 to TRBJ1-4, with 8 bases identical to TRBD1. With V trimmed by 2 bases and J by 4 bases, 6 bases remained unmatched. The V gene's germline CDR1 is SGHVS and CDR2 FNYEAQ. The CDR3 covers 16 residues. The CDR3 bases are TGTGCCAGCAGCTTAACCCGGGACAGGCATAATGAAAAACTGTTTTTT. The encoded protein is CASSLTRDRHNEKLFF.

This chain joins TRBV7-2 and TRBJ1-4, with TRBD1 identical over 9 bases. Trimming at V came to 2 bases and at J to 7 bases, leaving 5 bases not matched to a gene. Germline lookup yields CDR1 SGHTA and CDR2 FQGNSA. The CDR3 consists of 15 residues. The CDR3 nucleotides read TGTGCCAGCAGCTTAAGGACAGGGGAAAGTGAAAAACTGTTTTTT. Translating it yields CASSLRTGESEKLFF.

The CDR3 reads CASSWTGFLLPNTEAFF. The CDR3 DNA is TGTGCCAGCAGCTGGACAGGATTCCTATTACCGAACACTGAAGCTTTCTTT. The V and J genes are TRBV2 and TRBJ1-1; 7 bases are a match to TRBD1. The germline V gene encodes CDR1 SNHLY and CDR2 FYNNEI. The V and J ends lost 6 bases and 1 base, in that order; junction bases with no gene match: 14. This CDR3 contains 17 residues.

The chain couples TRBV7-2 to TRBJ1-4; TRBD1 might be the D (5 bases). Trimming removed 8 bases from V and 5 bases from J, with 18 bases in between. There are 15 residues in the CDR3. Per germline, CDR1 SGHTA and CDR2 FQGNSA. The CDR3 sequence: CASALLGTENEKLFF. CDR3 DNA: TGTGCCAGCGCACTTTTAGGGACTGAGAATGAAAAACTGTTTTTT. Combining the CDR3 with reference TRBV7-2 and TRBJ1-4 gives the whole variable domain GAGVSQSPSNKVTEKGKDVELRCDPISGHTALYWYRQSLGQGLEFLIYFQGNSAPDKSGLPSDRFSAERTGGSVSTLTIQRTQQEDSAVYLCASALLGTENEKLFFGSGTQLSVL.